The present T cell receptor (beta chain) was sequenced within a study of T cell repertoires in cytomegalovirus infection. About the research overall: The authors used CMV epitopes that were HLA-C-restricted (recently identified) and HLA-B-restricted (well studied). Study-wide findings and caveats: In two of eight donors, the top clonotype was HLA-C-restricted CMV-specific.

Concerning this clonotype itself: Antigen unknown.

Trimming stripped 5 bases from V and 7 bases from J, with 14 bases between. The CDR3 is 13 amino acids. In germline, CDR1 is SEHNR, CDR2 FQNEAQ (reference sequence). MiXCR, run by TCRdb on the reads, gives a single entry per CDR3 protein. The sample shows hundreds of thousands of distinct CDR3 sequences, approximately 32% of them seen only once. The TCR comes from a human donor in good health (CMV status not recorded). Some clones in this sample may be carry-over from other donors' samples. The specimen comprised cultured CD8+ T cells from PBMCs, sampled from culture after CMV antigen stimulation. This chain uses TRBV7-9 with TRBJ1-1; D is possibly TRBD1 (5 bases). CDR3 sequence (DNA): TGTGCCAGCAGCCGGCCCAGGGTTAGTGAAGCTTTCTTT. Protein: CASSRPRVSEAFF.